This T cell receptor (beta chain) was retrieved from a study of cytomegalovirus exposure and HLA in healthy donors (dated by TCRdb to between 2016 and 2019). For the wider study: According to an earlier analysis of a few hundred of the donors, roughly 180 million T cells yielded 120 million or so unique TCR beta sequences and approximately 300 Gb of sequence data. Approximately 310 gigabases of sequencing data and roughly 90 million unique TCR sequences were included in an early release covering about 600 HLA-typed donors. The genetic ancestry cluster associated with self-reported Caucasian donors included 65% to 90% of the 300 to 400 genotyped donors. The number of typed donors differed by locus: about 620-640 for A, B, C, DRB1 and DQB1; 500 to 550 for DQA1; around 610 for DPA1; and 400 to 480 for DPB1. A separate validation cohort of about 110 different subjects was used in addition to the approximately 700-subject first cohort. A later analysis re-examined previously published TCR beta repertoires from over 500 donors and added high-resolution HLA genotyping to investigate patterns of TCR occurrence. Among roughly 400 genotyped donors of the cohort, an average of approximately 240,000 unique TCR beta nucleotide sequences was sequenced per donor, of which about 19% were non-productive. Every discovery cohort repertoire had been produced on one sequencing platform. To decide whether each TCR beta V gene segment behaved as functional or pseudogenic, an earlier analysis of approximately 620 of the donors relied on high-throughput TCR beta sequencing. In a later genetic analysis, genome-wide SNP genotypes for about 55% of the roughly 700 donors were used, and that subset was treated as a discovery cohort. The study aimed to test whether cataloging public T cell receptors could reveal signatures of past pathogen exposure. The study profiled the T cell repertoires of 550 to 700 subjects by immunosequencing and related them to cytomegalovirus serostatus. Roughly five DR-DQ haplotypes were treated as single units for association and clustering because of strong linkage in the cohort. To predict cytomegalovirus infection status, the study combined high-throughput TCR immunosequencing, statistical association of individual TCRs with disease status, and machine learning. Class I and class II HLA loci were covered by the typing at four-digit resolution. The later analysis used no new phenotypic data to find candidate immune exposures, relying instead on TCR beta sequences and their occurrence across donors. Donor age, sex, ethnicity and CMV serostatus were compiled together with the repertoire data.

V lost 3 bases and J lost 2 bases, and the count of bases not matched to a germline gene is 7. The CDR3 starts with the cysteine, ends with the phenylalanine, and has 15 residues. CDR3 DNA only is kept here, 45 bases in frame from base 1. For CDR1 and CDR2, the germline V gene lists SGHAT and FQNNGV. Overall study outcomes, separate from this receptor: Because HLA typing was missing for some donors at each locus, association tests included only the typed subset. According to a later analysis, most CMV-associated TCR beta chains appeared to be HLA-restricted, and the HLA associations seemed to be driven largely by CMV exposure. The sequencing pipeline was judged likely to have produced a cluster of highly shared sequence variants as a technical artifact. Presence/absence analyses assumed roughly uniform sequencing depth across donors, an assumption that may not hold. Most TCR sequences were seen in very few donors, while some public TCRs were found in many individuals. In the study, 164 TCR beta chains were listed as associated with cytomegalovirus. An earlier analysis of 587 of the donors showed that most TCR beta V segments appeared in productive rearrangements either about 90% or about 30% of the time, which broadly matched IMGT annotations. An association between a missense DCLRE1C variant and V-gene and J-gene trimming of TCR beta chains was found in a later genetic analysis and replicated in an independent cohort. A later analysis associated 16,951 TCR beta sequences with specific HLA alleles at a false discovery rate of 0.05. Correlated functional status among segregating V segments might be attributable to linkage disequilibrium, but an unknown experimental factor could not be ruled out. Several of the top co-occurrence clusters appeared to be linked to parvovirus B19, influenza, CMV and Epstein-Barr virus, according to a later analysis. In a later genetic analysis, fewer N-insertions in productive TCRs were reported among donors in an Asian-associated ancestry cluster than the roughly 670-donor mean. A further reported finding was that TCR beta sequences accurately predicted the HLA-A and HLA-B alleles for most subjects in the first cohort. Cytomegalovirus status was reported to be diagnosed by the classifier with high specificity and sensitivity in both the original and validation cohorts. Compared with equally common non-associated chains, HLA-associated TCR beta chains in a later analysis were more clonally expanded and had lower generation probabilities. Immune exposure information for the cohort was limited to CMV serostatus. Some IMGT-functional V segments, including TRBV6-2 and TRBV6-3, could not be distinguished by the 87-base-pair reads and were therefore excluded. When HLA alleles, especially DR and DQ, strongly co-occurred, attributing TCR associations to individual alleles was difficult. The authors suggested that the approach could potentially be generalized to other disease states and immunological phenotypes. Approximately 18 rarely observed V segments, including chromosome 9 orphons, were excluded from the earlier analysis of approximately 600 of the donors because counts were too low. Only TCR beta chains were sequenced in this cohort, and the absence of alpha or paired-chain data limited detectable features. In a later analysis, TCR association rates were found to vary across HLA loci, with the most associated TCRs seen for DRB1 alleles and the fewest for HLA-C alleles. A few of the identified cytomegalovirus-associated TCR beta chains were confirmed in vitro to be specific for cytomegalovirus antigens.

As regards this clone: Its antigen has not been determined. There are no base qualities to consult, and no much larger clone falls within one base.

The cohort was made up of roughly 670 healthy bone marrow donors. Cohort members were all nominally healthy when sampled, although unrecorded immune exposures were likely present. Of the 710 or so cohort members, around 310 had a positive CMV serostatus and about 350 had a negative one, while no CMV serostatus was recorded for the donor. Each donor provided a peripheral blood sample, and peripheral blood mononuclear cells were used for TCR beta sequencing. Genomic DNA was extracted from the blood cell samples with the Qiagen DNeasy Blood Extraction Kit. Libraries were built with the immunoSEQ multiplex PCR assay. A mixture of 60 forward primers for TCR Vbeta segments and 13 reverse primers for TCR Jbeta segments was used in the multiplex PCR. Amplification of the CDR3 region of rearranged TCR beta genes was performed with a multiplex PCR assay on genomic DNA. The Illumina HiSeq System was used to sequence the amplified TCR beta libraries as 87-base-pair reads. From the authors' description of their analysis: A later analysis tallied tens of millions of unique TCR beta chains across the 660 or so repertoires, and some 10 million of those chains were shared by two or more donors. Raw reads were error-corrected and collapsed into unique sequences with a nearest-neighbor algorithm that merged closely related sequences to remove PCR and sequencing errors. Alignment of CDR3 sequences to IMGT reference sequences was used to assign V, D and J gene segments. Each retained sequence needed at least a six-nucleotide match to both a V gene segment and a J gene segment. Rearrangements were classified as productive when the CDR3 lacked stop codons and remained in frame with V and J, and all other rearrangements were classified as non-productive. CDR3 was defined according to IMGT convention as the region running from the second conserved V-encoded cysteine to the conserved J-encoded phenylalanine. The earlier analysis of about 530 of the donors excluded any sequence lacking an unambiguous match to a single V gene segment. In an earlier analysis of some 590 of the donors, V segments were called functional above 56.7% productive rearrangements and were called segregating when the between-donor standard deviation exceeded 5%. To diagnose cytomegalovirus status from the catalog of TCR beta chain sequences, a statistical classification framework was built. In a later analysis, V and J genes were assigned by comparing TCR nucleotide sequences against IMGT/GENE-DB human TR gene sequences. In a later analysis, CDR3 sequences and most-parsimonious VDJ recombination scenarios were assigned using the TCRdist pipeline. In a later analysis, every TCR beta chain was defined by the combination of its CDR3 amino acid sequence and its V-gene family, and reads without a unique V-gene family were dropped. As a way to deal with suspected cross-contamination and a sequencing artifact, a later analysis dropped hundreds of nucleotide sequences that were highly shared and had low generation probability. A later analysis calculated a clonal expansion index for each public chain from normalized within-repertoire ranks of inferred template counts. A later analysis computed generation probabilities with a VDJ recombination model fitted to out-of-frame rearrangements, and checked the results against IGoR. In a later analysis, TCR-TCR, TCR-HLA and TCR-CMV co-occurrence was scored with hypergeometric tests, and a repertoire-size bias correction was applied to TCR pairs. In a later analysis, false discovery rates were estimated by permuting HLA or CMV assignments 20 times. In a later analysis, co-occurring TCRs were grouped with DBSCAN, and TCRdist sequence similarity was added when clustering was performed within HLA-allele-positive subsets. Repertoires with fewer than 30,000 or more than 120,000 public chains, plus five repertoires with anomalous nucleotide sharing, were excluded from co-occurrence clustering. The table was pulled from immuneACCESS by TCRdb, which kept in-frame rearrangements only. Such tables lose some clones; where checked, under half of the loss comes from unresolved V genes, and the rest has no known cause. That table is the source of V, J and clone size, and D and trimming were worked out from the DNA. Recorded for this sample are roughly 140,000 clones; roughly 77% of them occurred a single time. The ten top clones hold 3.5% of the sample.

The TCR was taken from a human donor in good health. The material sequenced was PBMCs. The chain links TRBV11-2 with TRBJ2-7; TRBD1 fits 7 bases in the junction. The CDR3: CASSFTGTAAYEQYF. The nucleotide sequence is given as TGTGCCAGCAGCTTTACCGGGACAGCTGCCTACGAGCAGTACTTC.